Below, one TCR beta chain is given with its context. This clonotype was seen more than once but under ten times. Its cognate antigen has yet to be identified. No clone much larger than this one lies a single base away; base qualities are absent. From the germline V gene (reference sequence), CDR1 is SGHKS and CDR2 is YYEKEE. V was cut back by 6 bases and J by 7 bases, leaving a gap of 14 bases between them. Taken from cysteine to phenylalanine, the CDR3 has 14 residues. The read is trimmed to its CDR3 DNA, 42 bases read in frame from base 1. This specimen belongs to a study of T cell repertoires in cytomegalovirus infection (dated by TCRdb to 2018 to 2020). With respect to the entire study: Peptide stimulations targeted recently identified HLA-C-restricted CMV epitopes, whose presentation resists viral immunomodulation, together with well-studied HLA-B-restricted epitopes. Donor HLA type was relevant to the analysis, as public TCR beta signatures indicated carriage of CMV infection together with the matching HLA type.

The sequencer was an Illumina HiSeq 1500. The public reads were quality trimmed at Q25 with fastp and then assembled into clones with MiXCR by TCRdb, keeping productive beta chains. Records with the same CDR3 protein are collapsed into one entry carrying the most frequent genes and DNA. Recorded for this sample are about a million distinct CDR3 sequences; less than 35% of them occurred a single time. The ten biggest clones cover more than 13% of the sample. What the work shows at the level of the full study, not this receptor alone: The ex vivo response was dominated by HLA-C-restricted CMV-specific TCR beta clonotypes, which also provided the single most frequent clonotype in two of eight donors. In both this cohort and an independent roughly 330-donor cohort, the cumulative frequency of public TCR beta family members distinguished carriers of CMV infection plus the relevant HLA type.

This sample's treatment or condition label indicates: in vitro stimulation with specific CMV peptide epitopes to enrich CMV-specific T cells. The clonotype was recovered from a human donor in good health (CMV status not recorded). Some clones in this sample may be carry-over from other donors' samples. Sequenced material: cultured CD8+ T cells from PBMCs, taken from culture after CMV antigen stimulation. The rearranged chain carries TRBV5-5 and TRBJ1-6; no confident D gene assignment can be made. For the CDR3, the sequence is CASTSRGRNSPLHF. The nucleotide sequence is TGTGCCAGCACCTCTCGAGGGAGAAATTCACCCCTCCACTTT.